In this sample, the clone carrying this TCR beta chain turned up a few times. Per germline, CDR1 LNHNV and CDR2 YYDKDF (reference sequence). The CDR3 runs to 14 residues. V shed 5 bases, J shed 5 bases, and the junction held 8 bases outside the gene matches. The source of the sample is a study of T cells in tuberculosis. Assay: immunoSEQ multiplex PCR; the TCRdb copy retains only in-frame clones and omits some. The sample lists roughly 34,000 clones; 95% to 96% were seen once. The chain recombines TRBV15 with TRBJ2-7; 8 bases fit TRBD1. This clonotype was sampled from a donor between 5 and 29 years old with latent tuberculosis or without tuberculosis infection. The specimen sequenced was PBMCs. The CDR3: CATSPDRAGHEQYF. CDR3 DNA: TGTGCCACCAGCCCGGACAGGGCGGGCCACGAGCAGTACTTC.